This note documents a single T cell receptor beta chain sequence. Using immunoSEQ multiplex PCR, the repertoire was profiled, and TCRdb retains in-frame clones only, with some absent. This sample has approximately 100,000 clones; around four fifths occur once, and the top ten carry about 12%. The sample comes from a study of blood T cell repertoires in COVID-19. The CDR3 consists of 15 residues. Trimming cost V 4 bases and J 10 bases, with 17 bases left between them. Germline loops: CDR1 SGHDN, CDR2 FVKESK. The TCR was taken from a human donor in a cohort sampled during active COVID-19. The chain recombines TRBV14 with TRBJ1-6; a weak D match, TRBD1 (6 bases). Sequencing was carried out using peripheral blood. The CDR3 DNA reads TGTGCCAGCAGCCTTAGGGGAGGGGGAGGATCACCCCTCCACTTT. Encoded protein: CASSLRGGGGSPLHF. Combining the CDR3 with reference TRBV14 and TRBJ1-6 gives the whole variable domain EAGVTQFPSHSVIEKGQTVTLRCDPISGHDNLYWYRRVMGKEIKFLLHFVKESKQDESGMPNNRFLAERTGGTYSTLKVQPAELEDSGVYFCASSLRGGGGSPLHFGNGTRLTVT.